The 10 T cell receptor beta chains below come from one sample, sequenced in a study of blood T cell repertoires in COVID-19. The data were produced by immunoSEQ multiplex PCR, yet TCRdb's version contains in-frame clones alone and is incomplete. The data hold 170,000 or so clones, with around 83% observed a single time. The sequenced sample was peripheral blood. The origin of the receptors is a man aged 50 to 60 with active or convalescent COVID-19.

The V call is TRBV24-1, the J call TRBJ2-7; D is possibly TRBD1 (6 bases). This CDR3 has 19 residues. CDR1 is KGHDR and CDR2 is SFDVKD in the germline V gene. Trimming took off 0 bases at V and 4 bases at J, with 24 bases between the two ends. In DNA, the CDR3 is TGTGCCACCAGTGATTTGATTATGGGACAACAATCTATCGTATACGAGCAGTACTTC. Residues: CATSDLIMGQQSIVYEQYF.

The sample holds one count of this clone. The chain couples TRBV2 to TRBJ1-5, with D perhaps TRBD1 (6 bases). The germline gives CDR1 SNHLY, CDR2 FYNNEI. The CDR3 runs 14 residues. The V end was cut by 4 bases, the J end by 5 bases, with 12 bases between. The CDR3, as DNA: TGTGCCAGCAGTGGTGGGGGCGGCGATCAGCCCCAGCATTTT. It codes for CASSGGGGDQPQHF.

This clone was seen just once. The chain couples TRBV16 to TRBJ1-2, with 8 bases aligning to TRBD1. CDR1 KGHSY and CDR2 FQNENV come from the germline V gene. This CDR3 is built from 15 residues. J gave up 6 bases and V 4 bases, and 10 bases lay outside the gene matches. The CDR3 spells CASSPLRTGRNGYTF. The CDR3 DNA sequence: TGTGCCAGCAGCCCGCTGAGGACAGGGAGGAATGGCTACACCTTC.

This CDR3 reads CARSLGLAGGPSREQFF. In DNA form, the CDR3 reads TGTGCCAGAAGCTTGGGACTAGCGGGAGGGCCATCAAGGGAGCAGTTCTTC. The rearrangement links TRBV5-3 to TRBJ2-1, with 14 positions matching TRBD2. TRBV5-3 counts as an open reading frame of uncertain function. With 0 bases clipped from V and 10 bases from J, the junction kept 9 bases outside the gene matches. The CDR3 length is 17 residues.

This chain links TRBV9 with TRBJ1-6, with a possible D match to TRBD1 (5 bases). Germline CDR1 and CDR2: SGDLS and YYNGEE. Trimming removed 4 bases from V and 7 bases from J, with 15 bases in between. The length of the CDR3 is 15 residues. CDR3 bases: TGTGCCAGCAGCCCGGTGGGGGGTCCGAATTCACCCCTCCACTTT. Its protein is CASSPVGGPNSPLHF.

The chain uses TRBV28 and TRBJ2-5, with TRBD2 identical over 13 bases. Germline-derived CDR1 and CDR2 are MDHEN and SYDVKM. V shed 5 bases, J shed 2 bases, and the junction held 2 bases outside the gene matches. CDR3 length: 15 residues. CDR3 coding DNA: TGTGCCAGCAGTGGGACTAGCGGGAAACAAGAGACCCAGTACTTC. This gives the protein CASSGTSGKQETQYF.

CDR3 residues: CASSLGGSGANVLTF. CDR3 bases: TGTGCCAGCAGTTTAGGAGGGTCTGGGGCCAACGTCCTGACTTTC. The chain employs TRBV28 and TRBJ2-6; perhaps TRBD2 as D (6 bases). CDR1 and CDR2 from the germline V gene are MDHEN and SYDVKM. The CDR3 consists of 15 residues. Deletions cut 2 bases from V and 1 base from J, with 6 bases between.

The gene calls are TRBV18 and TRBJ2-7, with 7 bases matching TRBD2. Germline trimming cut 3 bases from V and 3 bases from J; bases unmatched to any gene: 5. Germline V gene sequence: CDR1 KGHSH, CDR2 LQKENI. The CDR3 covers 14 residues. CDR3 protein: CASSPGTTVYEQYF. In nucleotides, the CDR3 is TGTGCCAGCTCACCCGGGACTACCGTCTACGAGCAGTACTTC.

The CDR3 DNA reads as TGTGCCAGCAGCCGTAGACTAAGCGGGAGGGCCTGTTACGAGCAGTACTTC. Residues: CASSRRLSGRACYEQYF. The chain employs TRBV3-1 (or the pseudogene TRBV3-2) and TRBJ2-7; TRBD2 matches 10 bases. Germline lookup yields CDR1 LGHDT and CDR2 YNNKEL (reference sequence). This CDR3 spans 17 amino acids. The ends lost 4 bases at V and 4 bases at J; junction bases unmatched: 13.

The rearrangement uses TRBV5-8 and TRBJ1-1; 7 bases are a match to TRBD1. With V trimmed by 1 base and J by 7 bases, 7 bases remained unmatched. Germline assignment: CDR1 SGHTS and CDR2 YDEGEE. CDR3 length equals 14 residues. The CDR3 DNA is TGTGCCAGCAGCTTGTCAGGGGGAGGCAGTGAAGCTTTCTTT. Translated, it gives CASSLSGGGSEAFF.